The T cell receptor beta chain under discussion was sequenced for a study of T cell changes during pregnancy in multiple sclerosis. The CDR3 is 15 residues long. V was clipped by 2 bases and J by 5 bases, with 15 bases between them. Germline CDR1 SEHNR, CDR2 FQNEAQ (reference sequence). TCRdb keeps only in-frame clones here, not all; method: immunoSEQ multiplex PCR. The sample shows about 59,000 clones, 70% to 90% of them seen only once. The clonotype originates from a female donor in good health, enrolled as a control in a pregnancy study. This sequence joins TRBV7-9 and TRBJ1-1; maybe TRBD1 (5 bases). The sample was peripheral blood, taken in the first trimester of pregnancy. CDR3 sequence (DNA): TGTGCCAGCAGCTTAAATGCTTGGGGGGGAACTGAAGCTTTCTTT. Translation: CASSLNAWGGTEAFF.